This paragraph reports one T cell receptor beta chain. Naive CD8 cells lacked CD45RO, underwent positive selection for CCR7 and left out terminally differentiated effector memory CD45RA+ cells. This entry belongs to a study of shared clonotypes between healthy human individuals. The protocol was immunoSEQ multiplex PCR, while the TCRdb copy is restricted to in-frame clones and leaves out a portion. Among around 2,100,000 clones listed, about 94% were seen once. The CDR3 is 14 residues long. The V segment lost 6 bases and the J segment 4 bases; nucleotides outside the gene matches: 8. CDR1 WSHSY and CDR2 SAAADI come from the germline V gene.

The clonotype comes from a man aged 18 to 35 in good health. The sample comprised naive CD8+ T cells sorted from blood. The rearrangement uses TRBV10-2 and TRBJ2-7; 8 positions agree with TRBD1. The CDR3 nucleotides read TGCGCCAGCAGCGGACAGGGAGCGAGATACGAGCAGTACTTC. The encoded protein is CASSGQGARYEQYF.